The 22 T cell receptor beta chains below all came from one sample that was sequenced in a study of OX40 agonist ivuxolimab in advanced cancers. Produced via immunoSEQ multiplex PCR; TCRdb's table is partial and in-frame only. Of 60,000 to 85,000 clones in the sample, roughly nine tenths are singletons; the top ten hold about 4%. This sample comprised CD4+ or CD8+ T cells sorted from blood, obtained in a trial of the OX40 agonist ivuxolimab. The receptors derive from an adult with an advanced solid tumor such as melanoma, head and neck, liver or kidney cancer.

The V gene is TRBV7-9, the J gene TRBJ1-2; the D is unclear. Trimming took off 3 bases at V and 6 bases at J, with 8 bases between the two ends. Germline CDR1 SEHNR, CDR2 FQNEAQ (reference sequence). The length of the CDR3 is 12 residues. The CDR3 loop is CASSLDLNGYTF. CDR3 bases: TGTGCCAGCAGCTTGGACCTAAATGGCTACACCTTC.

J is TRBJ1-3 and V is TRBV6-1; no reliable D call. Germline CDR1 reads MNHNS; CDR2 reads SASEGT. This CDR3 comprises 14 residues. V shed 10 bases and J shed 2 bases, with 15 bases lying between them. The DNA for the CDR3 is TGTGCCACCGAAGCAGGCGCGACTGGAAACACCATATATTTT. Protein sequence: CATEAGATGNTIYF.

The CDR3 bases are TGTGCCAGCAACACAGGGGGGGCAAGGGATGGAACGCAGTATTTT. The encoded protein is CASNTGGARDGTQYF. This chain joins TRBV11-3 and TRBJ2-3, with D possibly being TRBD1 (8 bases). The CDR3 contains 15 residues. CDR1 and CDR2 (germline): SGHNT, YENEEA. Trimming shortened V by 7 bases and J by 9 bases, and 23 bases separated the two germline ends.

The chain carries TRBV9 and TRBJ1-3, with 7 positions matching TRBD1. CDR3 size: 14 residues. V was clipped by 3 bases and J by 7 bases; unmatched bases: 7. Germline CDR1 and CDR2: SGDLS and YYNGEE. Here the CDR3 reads CASSGGTAGNTIYF. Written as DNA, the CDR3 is TGTGCCAGCAGCGGAGGGACAGCAGGCAACACCATATATTTT.

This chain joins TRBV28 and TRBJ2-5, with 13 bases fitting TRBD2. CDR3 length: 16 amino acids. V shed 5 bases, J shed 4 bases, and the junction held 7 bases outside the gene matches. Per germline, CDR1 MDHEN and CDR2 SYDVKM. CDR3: CASSATRTSGRETQYF. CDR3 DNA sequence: TGTGCCAGCAGTGCCACTCGGACTAGCGGGAGAGAGACCCAGTACTTC.

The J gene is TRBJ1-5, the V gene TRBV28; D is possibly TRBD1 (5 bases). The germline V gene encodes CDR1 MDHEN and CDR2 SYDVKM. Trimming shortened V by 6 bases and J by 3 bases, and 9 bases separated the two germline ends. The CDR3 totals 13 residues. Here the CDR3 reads CASRVTANQPQHF. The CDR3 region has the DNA TGTGCCAGCAGGGTGACAGCCAATCAGCCCCAGCATTTT. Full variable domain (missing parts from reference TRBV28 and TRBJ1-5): DVKVTQSSRYLVKRTGEKVFLECVQDMDHENMFWYRQDPGLGLRLIYFSYDVKMKEKGDIPEGYSVSREKKERFSLILESASTNQTSMYLCASRVTANQPQHFGDGTRLSIL.

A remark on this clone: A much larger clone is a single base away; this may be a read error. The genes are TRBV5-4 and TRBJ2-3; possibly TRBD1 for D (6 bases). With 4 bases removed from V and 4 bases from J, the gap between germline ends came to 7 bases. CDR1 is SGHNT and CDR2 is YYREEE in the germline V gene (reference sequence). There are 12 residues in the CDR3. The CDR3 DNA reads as TGTGCCAGCAGCGGACAGCCAGATACGCAGTATTTT. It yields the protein CASSGQPDTQYF. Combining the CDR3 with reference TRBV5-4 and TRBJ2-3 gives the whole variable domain ETGVTQSPTHLIKTRGQQVTLRCSSQSGHNTVSWYQQALGQGPQFIFQYYREEENGRGNFPPRFSGLQFPNYSSELNVNALELDDSALYLCASSGQPDTQYFGPGTRLTVL.

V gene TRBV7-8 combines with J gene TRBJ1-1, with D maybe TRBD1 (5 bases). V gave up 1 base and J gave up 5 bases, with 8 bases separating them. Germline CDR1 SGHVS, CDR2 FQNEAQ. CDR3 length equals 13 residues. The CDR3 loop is CASSLGGGTEAFF. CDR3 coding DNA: TGTGCCAGCAGCTTAGGGGGGGGAACTGAAGCTTTCTTT. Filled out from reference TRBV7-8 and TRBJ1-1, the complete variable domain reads GAGVSQSPRYKVAKRGQDVALRCDPISGHVSLFWYQQALGQGPEFLTYFQNEAQLDKSGLPSDRFFAERPEGSVSTLKIQRTQQEDSAVYLCASSLGGGTEAFFGQGTRLTVV.

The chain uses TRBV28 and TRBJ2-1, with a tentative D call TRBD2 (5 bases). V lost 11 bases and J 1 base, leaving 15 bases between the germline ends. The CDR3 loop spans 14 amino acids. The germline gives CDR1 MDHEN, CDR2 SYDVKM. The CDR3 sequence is CAARGPGSYNEQFF. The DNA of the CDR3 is TGTGCCGCCAGAGGGCCGGGGTCCTACAATGAGCAGTTCTTC.

The CDR3 protein is CASSLYGQGATEAFF. DNA for the CDR3: TGTGCCAGCAGCTTATACGGACAGGGGGCCACTGAAGCTTTCTTT. V gene TRBV7-3 combines with J gene TRBJ1-1, with 11 nucleotides matching TRBD1. V shed 2 bases, J shed 4 bases, and the junction held 3 bases outside the gene matches. The germline V gene encodes CDR1 SGHTA and CDR2 FQGTGA. CDR3 length equals 15 residues.

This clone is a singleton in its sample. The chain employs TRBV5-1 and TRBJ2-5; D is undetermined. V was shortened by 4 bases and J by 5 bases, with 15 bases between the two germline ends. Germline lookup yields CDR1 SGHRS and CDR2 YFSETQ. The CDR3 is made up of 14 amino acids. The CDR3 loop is CASSPGEWTETQYF. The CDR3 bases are TGCGCCAGCAGCCCTGGAGAGTGGACGGAGACCCAGTACTTC.

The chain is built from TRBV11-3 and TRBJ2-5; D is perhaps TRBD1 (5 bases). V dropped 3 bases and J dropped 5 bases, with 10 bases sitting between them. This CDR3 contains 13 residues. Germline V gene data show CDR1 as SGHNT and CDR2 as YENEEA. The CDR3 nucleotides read TGTGCCAGCAGCTTGGACACCTCGGAGACCCAGTACTTC. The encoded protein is CASSLDTSETQYF.

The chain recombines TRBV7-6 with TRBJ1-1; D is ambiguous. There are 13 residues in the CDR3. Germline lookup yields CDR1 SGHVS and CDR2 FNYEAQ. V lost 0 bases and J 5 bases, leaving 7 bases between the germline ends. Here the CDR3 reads CASSLAGLTEAFF. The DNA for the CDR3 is TGTGCCAGCAGCTTAGCGGGCCTTACTGAAGCTTTCTTT.

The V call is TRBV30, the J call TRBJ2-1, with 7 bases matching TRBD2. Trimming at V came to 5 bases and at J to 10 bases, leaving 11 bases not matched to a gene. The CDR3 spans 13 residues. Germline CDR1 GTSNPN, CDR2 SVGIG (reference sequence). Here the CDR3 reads CAWGGLLGKEQFF. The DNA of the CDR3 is TGTGCCTGGGGGGGACTATTGGGCAAGGAGCAGTTCTTC.

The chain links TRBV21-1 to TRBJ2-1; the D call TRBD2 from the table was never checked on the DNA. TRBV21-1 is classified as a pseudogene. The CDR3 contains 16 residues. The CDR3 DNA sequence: TGTGCCAGCAGACGGATTCCGGGACTCACTTACAATGAGCAGTTCTTC. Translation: CASRRIPGLTYNEQFF.

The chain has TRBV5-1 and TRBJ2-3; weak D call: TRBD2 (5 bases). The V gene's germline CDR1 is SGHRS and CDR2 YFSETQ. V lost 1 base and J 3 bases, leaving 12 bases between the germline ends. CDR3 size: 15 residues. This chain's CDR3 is CASSLLLSGTDTQYF. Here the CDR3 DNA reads TGCGCCAGCAGCTTGCTCCTCTCGGGGACAGATACGCAGTATTTT.

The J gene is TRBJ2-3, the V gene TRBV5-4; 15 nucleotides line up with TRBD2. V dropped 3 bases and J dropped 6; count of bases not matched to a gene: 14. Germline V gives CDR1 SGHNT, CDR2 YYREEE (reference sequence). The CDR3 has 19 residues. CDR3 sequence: CASSSGGPGTSGRRDTQYF. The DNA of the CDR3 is TGTGCCAGCAGCTCGGGGGGCCCTGGGACTAGCGGGAGGAGGGATACGCAGTATTTT.

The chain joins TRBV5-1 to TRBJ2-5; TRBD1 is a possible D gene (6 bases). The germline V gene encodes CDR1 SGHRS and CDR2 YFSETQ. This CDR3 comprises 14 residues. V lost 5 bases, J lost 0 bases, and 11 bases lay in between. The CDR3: CASRVRGNQETQYF. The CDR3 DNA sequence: TGCGCCAGCAGGGTCAGGGGAAACCAAGAGACCCAGTACTTC.

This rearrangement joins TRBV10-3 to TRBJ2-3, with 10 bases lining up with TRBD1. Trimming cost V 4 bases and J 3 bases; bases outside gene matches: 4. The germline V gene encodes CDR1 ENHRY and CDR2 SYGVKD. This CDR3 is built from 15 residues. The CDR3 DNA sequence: TGTGCCATCAGTGGGACAGGGGGGAGGACAGATACGCAGTATTTT. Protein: CAISGTGGRTDTQYF.

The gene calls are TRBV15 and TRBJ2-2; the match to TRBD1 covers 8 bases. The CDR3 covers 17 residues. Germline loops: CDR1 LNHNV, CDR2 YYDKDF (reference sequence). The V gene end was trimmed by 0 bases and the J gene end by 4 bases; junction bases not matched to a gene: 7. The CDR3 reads CATSRDSGQGGTGELFF. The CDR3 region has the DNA TGTGCCACCAGCAGAGACTCCGGACAGGGAGGCACCGGGGAGCTGTTTTTT.

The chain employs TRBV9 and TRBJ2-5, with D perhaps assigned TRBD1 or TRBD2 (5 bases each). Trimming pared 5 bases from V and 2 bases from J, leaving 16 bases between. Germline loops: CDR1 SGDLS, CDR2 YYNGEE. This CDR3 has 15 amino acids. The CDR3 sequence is CASSLNQGPQETQYF. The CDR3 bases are TGTGCCAGCAGTCTTAACCAGGGACCGCAAGAGACCCAGTACTTC.

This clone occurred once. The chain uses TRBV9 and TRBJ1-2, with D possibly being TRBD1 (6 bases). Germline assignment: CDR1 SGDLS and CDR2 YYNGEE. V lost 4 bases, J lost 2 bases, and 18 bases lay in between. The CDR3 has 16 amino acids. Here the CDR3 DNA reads TGTGCCAGCAGCCCGTCTTACAGGGACCTCAACTATGGCTACACCTTC. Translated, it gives CASSPSYRDLNYGYTF.